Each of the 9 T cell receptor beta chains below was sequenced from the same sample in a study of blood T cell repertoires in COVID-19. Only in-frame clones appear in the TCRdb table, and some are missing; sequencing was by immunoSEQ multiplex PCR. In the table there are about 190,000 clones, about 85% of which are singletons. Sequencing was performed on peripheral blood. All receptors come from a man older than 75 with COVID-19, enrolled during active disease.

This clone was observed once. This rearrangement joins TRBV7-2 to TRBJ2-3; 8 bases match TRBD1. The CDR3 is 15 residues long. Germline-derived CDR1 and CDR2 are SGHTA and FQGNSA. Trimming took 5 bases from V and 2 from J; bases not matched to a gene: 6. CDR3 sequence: CASSRRTGITDTQYF. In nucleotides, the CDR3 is TGTGCCAGCAGCCGCCGGACAGGGATCACAGATACGCAGTATTTT.

DNA of the CDR3: TGTGCCAGCAGTTACTTGGACCCAGGGGTGAAACTGTTTTTT. Its protein is CASSYLDPGVKLFF. The genes are TRBV28 and TRBJ1-4, with D perhaps TRBD1 (6 bases). The CDR3 consists of 14 residues. CDR1 and CDR2 from the germline V gene are MDHEN and SYDVKM. V lost 4 bases, J lost 11 bases, and 17 bases lay in between.

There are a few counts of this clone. CDR3 sequence (DNA): TGTGCCAGCAACAAGGGGATGAACACTGAAGCTTTCTTT. Amino acids: CASNKGMNTEAFF. The chain employs TRBV2 and TRBJ1-1, with D perhaps matching TRBD1 (5 bases). Trimming took off 7 bases at V and 0 bases at J, with 9 bases between the two ends. Germline loops: CDR1 SNHLY, CDR2 FYNNEI. The CDR3 has 13 amino acids.

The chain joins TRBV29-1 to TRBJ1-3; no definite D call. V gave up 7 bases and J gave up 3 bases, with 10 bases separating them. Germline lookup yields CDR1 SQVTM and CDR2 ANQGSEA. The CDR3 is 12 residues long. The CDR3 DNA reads TGCAGCGCCATGACAAATGGAAACACCATATATTTT. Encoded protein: CSAMTNGNTIYF.

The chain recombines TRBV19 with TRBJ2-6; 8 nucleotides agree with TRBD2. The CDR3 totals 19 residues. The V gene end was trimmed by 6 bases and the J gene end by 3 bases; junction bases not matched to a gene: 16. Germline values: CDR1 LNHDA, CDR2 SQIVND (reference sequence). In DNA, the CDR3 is TGTGCCAGTAGCCCATCCCTCCGGGGGGGCAGATTTGGGGCCAACGTCCTGACTTTC. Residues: CASSPSLRGGRFGANVLTF.

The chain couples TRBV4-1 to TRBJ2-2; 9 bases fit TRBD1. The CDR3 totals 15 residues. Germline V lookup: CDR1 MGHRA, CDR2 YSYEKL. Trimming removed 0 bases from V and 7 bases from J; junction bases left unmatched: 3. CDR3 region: CASSQEGTGFGELFF. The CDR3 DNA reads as TGCGCCAGCAGCCAAGAAGGGACAGGGTTCGGGGAGCTGTTTTTT.

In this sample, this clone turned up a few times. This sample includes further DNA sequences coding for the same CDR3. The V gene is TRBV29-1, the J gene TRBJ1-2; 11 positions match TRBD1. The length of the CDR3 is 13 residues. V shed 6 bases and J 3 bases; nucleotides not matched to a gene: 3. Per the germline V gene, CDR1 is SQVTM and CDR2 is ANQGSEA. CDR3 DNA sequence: TGCAGCGTGGGACAGGGGGACTACTATGGCTACACCTTC. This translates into CSVGQGDYYGYTF. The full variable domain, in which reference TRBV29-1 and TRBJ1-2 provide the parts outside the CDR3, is SAVISQKPSRDICQRGTSLTIQCQVDSQVTMMFWYRQQPGQSLTLIATANQGSEATYESGFVIDKFPISRPNLTFSTLTVSNMSPEDSSIYLCSVGQGDYYGYTFGSGTRLTVV.

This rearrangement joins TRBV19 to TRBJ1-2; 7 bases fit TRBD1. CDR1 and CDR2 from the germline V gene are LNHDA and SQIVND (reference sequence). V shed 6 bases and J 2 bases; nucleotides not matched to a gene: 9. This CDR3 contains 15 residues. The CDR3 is CASSPSGTANYGYTF. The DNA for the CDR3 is TGTGCCAGTAGCCCCTCCGGGACAGCGAACTATGGCTACACCTTC.

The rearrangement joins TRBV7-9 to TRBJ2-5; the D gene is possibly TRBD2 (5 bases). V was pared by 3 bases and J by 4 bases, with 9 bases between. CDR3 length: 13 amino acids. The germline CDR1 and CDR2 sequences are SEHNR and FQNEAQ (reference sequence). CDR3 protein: CASSLLARETQYF. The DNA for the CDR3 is TGTGCCAGCAGCTTGCTAGCAAGAGAGACCCAGTACTTC.